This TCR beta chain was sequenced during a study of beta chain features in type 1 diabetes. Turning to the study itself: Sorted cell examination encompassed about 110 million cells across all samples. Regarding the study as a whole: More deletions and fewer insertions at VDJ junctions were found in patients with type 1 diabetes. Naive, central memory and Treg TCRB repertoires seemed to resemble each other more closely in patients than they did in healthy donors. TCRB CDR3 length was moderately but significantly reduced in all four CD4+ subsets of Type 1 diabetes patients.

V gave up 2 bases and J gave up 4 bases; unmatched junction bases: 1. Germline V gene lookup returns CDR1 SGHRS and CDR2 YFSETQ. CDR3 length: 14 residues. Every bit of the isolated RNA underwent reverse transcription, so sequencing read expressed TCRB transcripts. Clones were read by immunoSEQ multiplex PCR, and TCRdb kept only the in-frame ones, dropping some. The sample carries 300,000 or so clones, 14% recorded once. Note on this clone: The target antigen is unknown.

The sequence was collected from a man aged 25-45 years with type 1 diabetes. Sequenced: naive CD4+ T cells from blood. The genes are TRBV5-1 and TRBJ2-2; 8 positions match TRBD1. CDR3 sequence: CASSFTGGTGELFF. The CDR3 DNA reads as TGCGCCAGCAGCTTCACAGGGGGCACCGGGGAGCTGTTTTTT.